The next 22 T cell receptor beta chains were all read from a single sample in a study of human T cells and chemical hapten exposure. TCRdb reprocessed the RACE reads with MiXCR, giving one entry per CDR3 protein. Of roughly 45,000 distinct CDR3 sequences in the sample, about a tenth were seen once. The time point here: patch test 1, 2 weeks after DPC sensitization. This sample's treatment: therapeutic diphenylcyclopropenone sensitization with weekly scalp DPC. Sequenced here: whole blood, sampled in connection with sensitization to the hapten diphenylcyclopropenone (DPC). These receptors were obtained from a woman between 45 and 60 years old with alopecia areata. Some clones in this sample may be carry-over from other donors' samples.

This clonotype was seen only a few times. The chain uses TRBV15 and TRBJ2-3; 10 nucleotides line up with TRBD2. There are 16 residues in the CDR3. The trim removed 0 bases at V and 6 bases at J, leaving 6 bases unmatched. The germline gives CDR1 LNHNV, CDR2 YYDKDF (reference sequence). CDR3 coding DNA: TGTGCCACCAGCAGAGATTTAGCGGGAGGAAGGGATACGCAGTATTTT. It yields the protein CATSRDLAGGRDTQYF.

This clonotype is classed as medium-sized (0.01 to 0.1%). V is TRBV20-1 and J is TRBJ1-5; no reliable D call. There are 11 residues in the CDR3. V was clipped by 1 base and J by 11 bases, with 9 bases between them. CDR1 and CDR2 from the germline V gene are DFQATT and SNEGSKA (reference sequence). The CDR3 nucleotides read TGCAGTGCTAGAGCCCCAGAGTCCCAGCATTTT. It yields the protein CSARAPESQHF.

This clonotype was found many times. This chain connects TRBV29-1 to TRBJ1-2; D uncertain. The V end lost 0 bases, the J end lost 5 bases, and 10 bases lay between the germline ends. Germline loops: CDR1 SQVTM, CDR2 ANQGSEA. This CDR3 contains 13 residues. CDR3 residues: CSVEDPTAYGYTF. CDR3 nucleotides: TGCAGCGTTGAAGATCCCACAGCTTATGGCTACACCTTC.

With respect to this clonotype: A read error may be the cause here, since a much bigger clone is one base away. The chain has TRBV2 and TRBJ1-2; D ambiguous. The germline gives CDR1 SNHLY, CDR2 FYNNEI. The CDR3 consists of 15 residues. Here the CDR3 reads CVSSEGGKVIYGYTF. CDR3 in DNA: TGTGTCAGCAGTGAAGGTGGGAAAGTAATCTATGGCTACACCTTC.

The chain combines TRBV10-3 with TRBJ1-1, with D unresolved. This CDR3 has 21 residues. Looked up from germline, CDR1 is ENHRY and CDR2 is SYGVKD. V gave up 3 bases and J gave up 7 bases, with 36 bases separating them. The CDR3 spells CAISDFRLISRERRPQHEAFF. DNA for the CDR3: TGTGCCATCAGTGATTTTCGTCTCATTAGCAGAGAGCGCCGCCCGCAGCATGAAGCTTTCTTT.

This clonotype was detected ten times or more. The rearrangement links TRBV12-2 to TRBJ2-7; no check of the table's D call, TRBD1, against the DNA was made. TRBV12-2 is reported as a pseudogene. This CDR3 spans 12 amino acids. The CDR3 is CASRGQSYEQYF. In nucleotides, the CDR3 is TGTGCAAGTCGCGGACAGAGCTACGAGCAGTACTTC.

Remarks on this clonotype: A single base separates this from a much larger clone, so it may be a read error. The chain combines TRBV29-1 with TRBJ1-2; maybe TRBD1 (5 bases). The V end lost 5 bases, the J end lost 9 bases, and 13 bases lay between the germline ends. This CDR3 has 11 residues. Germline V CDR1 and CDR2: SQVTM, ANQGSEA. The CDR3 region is CSVSGLYSYTF. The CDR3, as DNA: TGCAGCGTTTCAGGGTTGTATAGCTACACCTTC. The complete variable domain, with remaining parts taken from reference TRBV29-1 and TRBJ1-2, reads SAVISQKPSRDICQRGTSLTIQCQVDSQVTMMFWYRQQPGQSLTLIATANQGSEATYESGFVIDKFPISRPNLTFSTLTVSNMSPEDSSIYLCSVSGLYSYTFGSGTRLTVV.

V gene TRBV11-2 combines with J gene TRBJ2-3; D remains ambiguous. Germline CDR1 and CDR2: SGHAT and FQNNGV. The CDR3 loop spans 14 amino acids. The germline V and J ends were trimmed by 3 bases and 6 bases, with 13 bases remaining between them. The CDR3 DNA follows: TGTGCCAGCAGCTTCGGACCCTATCAGGATACGCAGTATTTT. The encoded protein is CASSFGPYQDTQYF.

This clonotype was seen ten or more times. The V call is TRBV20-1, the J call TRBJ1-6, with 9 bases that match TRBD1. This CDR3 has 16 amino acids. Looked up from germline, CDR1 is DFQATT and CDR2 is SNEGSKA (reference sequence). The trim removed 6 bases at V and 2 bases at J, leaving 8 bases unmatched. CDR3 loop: CSAALTGGTYNSPLHF. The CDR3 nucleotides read TGCAGTGCGGCCCTCACAGGGGGCACCTATAATTCACCCCTCCACTTT.

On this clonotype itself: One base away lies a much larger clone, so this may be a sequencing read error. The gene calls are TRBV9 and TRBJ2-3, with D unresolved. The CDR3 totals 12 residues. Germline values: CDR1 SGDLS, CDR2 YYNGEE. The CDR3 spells CASIVAADTQYF. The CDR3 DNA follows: TGTGCCAGCATCGTAGCCGCAGATACGCAGTATTTT.

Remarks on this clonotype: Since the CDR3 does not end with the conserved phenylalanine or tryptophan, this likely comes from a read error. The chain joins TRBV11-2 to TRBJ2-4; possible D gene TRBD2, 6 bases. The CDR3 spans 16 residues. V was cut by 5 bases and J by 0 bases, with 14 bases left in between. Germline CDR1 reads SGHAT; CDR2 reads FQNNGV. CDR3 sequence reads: CASSRSSGLAKNIQYL. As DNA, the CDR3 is TGTGCCAGCAGCCGATCTTCGGGACTAGCCAAAAACATTCAGTACCTC.

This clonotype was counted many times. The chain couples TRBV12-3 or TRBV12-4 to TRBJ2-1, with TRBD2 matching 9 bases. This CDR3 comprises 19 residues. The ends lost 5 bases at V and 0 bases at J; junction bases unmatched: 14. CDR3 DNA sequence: TGTGCCAGCAGTCAAAGACAGCGGGAGGACCAAAGCTCCTACAATGAGCAGTTCTTC. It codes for CASSQRQREDQSSYNEQFF.

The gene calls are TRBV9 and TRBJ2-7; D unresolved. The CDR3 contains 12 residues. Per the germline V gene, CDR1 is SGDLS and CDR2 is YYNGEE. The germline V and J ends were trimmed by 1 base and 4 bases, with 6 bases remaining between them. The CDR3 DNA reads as TGTGCCAGCAGCGTAACCGAGTACGAGCAGTACTTC. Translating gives CASSVTEYEQYF.

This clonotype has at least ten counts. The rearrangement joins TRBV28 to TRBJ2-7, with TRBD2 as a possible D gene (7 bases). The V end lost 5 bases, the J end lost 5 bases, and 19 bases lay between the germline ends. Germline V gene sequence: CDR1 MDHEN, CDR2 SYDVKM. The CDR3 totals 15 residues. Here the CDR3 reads CASSPSRFGGHEQYF. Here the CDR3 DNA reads TGTGCCAGCAGTCCCTCTCGGTTCGGGGGGCACGAGCAGTACTTC. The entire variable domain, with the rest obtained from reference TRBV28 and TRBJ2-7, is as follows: DVKVTQSSRYLVKRTGEKVFLECVQDMDHENMFWYRQDPGLGLRLIYFSYDVKMKEKGDIPEGYSVSREKKERFSLILESASTNQTSMYLCASSPSRFGGHEQYFGPGTRLTVT.

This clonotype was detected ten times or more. This chain's CDR3 is CSVEVTDSYEQYF. CDR3 sequence (DNA): TGCAGCGTTGAAGTAACAGACTCCTACGAGCAGTACTTC. The chain uses TRBV29-1 and TRBJ2-7; no reliable D call. The germline gives CDR1 SQVTM, CDR2 ANQGSEA. The CDR3 is 13 residues long. V gave up 1 base and J gave up 0 bases, with 7 bases separating them.

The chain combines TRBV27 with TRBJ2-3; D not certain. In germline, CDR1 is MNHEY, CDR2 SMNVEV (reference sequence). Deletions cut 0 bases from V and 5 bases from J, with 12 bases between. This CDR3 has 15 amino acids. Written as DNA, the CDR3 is TGTGCCAGCAGTTTATCTGGGCCTACCCGAGATACGCAGTATTTT. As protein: CASSLSGPTRDTQYF.

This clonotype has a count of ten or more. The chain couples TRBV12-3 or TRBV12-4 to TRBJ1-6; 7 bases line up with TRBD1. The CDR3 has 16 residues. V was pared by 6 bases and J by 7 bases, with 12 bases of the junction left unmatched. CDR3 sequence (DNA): TGTGCCAGCAGGCCACACAAGACAGGGCCGAATTCACCCCTCCACTTT. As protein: CASRPHKTGPNSPLHF.

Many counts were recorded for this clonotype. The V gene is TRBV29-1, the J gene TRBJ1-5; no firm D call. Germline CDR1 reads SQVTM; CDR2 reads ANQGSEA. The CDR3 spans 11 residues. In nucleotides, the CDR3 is TGCATCATAAGATTCTATCAGCCCCAGCATTTT. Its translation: CIIRFYQPQHF. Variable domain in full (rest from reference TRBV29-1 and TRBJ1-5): SAVISQKPSRDICQRGTSLTIQCQVDSQVTMMFWYRQQPGQSLTLIATANQGSEATYESGFVIDKFPISRPNLTFSTLTVSNMSPEDSSIYLCIIRFYQPQHFGDGTRLSIL.

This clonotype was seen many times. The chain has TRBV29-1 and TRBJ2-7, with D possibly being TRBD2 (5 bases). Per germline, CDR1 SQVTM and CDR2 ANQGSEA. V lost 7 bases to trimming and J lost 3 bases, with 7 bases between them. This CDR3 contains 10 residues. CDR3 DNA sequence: TGCAGCGGGGGAGACTACGAGCAGTACTTC. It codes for CSGGDYEQYF.

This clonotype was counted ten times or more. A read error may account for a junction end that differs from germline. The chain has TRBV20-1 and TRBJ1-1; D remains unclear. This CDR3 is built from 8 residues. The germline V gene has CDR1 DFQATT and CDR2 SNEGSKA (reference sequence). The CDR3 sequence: CSAQKGKF. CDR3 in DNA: TGCAGTGCCCAGAAGGGAAAATTT.

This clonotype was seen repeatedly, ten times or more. The CDR3: CASGRDRLYEQYF. CDR3 DNA: TGTGCCAGCGGAAGGGACAGGCTGTACGAGCAGTACTTC. V usage is TRBV6-6 and J usage is TRBJ2-7; the match to TRBD1 covers 8 bases. From germline, CDR1 is MNHNY and CDR2 SVGAGI (reference sequence). The J segment lost 4 bases and the V segment lost 8 bases, leaving 7 bases of the junction unmatched. This CDR3 spans 13 amino acids.

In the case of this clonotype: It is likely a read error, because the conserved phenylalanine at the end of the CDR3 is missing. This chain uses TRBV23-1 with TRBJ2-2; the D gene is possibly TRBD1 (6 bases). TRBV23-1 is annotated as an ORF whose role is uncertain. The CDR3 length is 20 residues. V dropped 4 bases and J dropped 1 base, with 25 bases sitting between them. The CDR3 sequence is CASSLPPLGGHQMNTGELFS. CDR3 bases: TGCGCCAGCAGTCTCCCCCCTCTAGGGGGACACCAGATGAACACCGGGGAGCTGTTTTCT.